The 4 T cell receptor beta chains reported below all come from one sample, sequenced in a study of T cells in Graves' hyperthyroidism and ophthalmopathy. From RNA transcripts, TCR beta CDR3 regions were amplified. The TCR CDR3 was amplified in a first-round RT-PCR using the HTBI primer set. Each CDR3 protein is one row after TCRdb ran MiXCR on the multiplex PCR reads. This repertoire shows 400,000 to 600,000 distinct CDR3 sequences, roughly 15% found once; its top ten account for approximately 32%. The specimen sequenced was blood. These receptors were obtained from a woman aged 25 to 39 with Graves' ophthalmopathy.

This clonotype was recorded many times. The chain is built from TRBV7-2 and TRBJ2-7; tentative D call: TRBD1 (5 bases). V lost 2 bases and J lost 3, with 11 bases in between. The CDR3 covers 14 residues. The germline gives CDR1 SGHTA, CDR2 FQGNSA. The CDR3 loop is CASSLFRASYEQYF. As DNA, the CDR3 is TGTGCCAGCAGCTTATTCAGGGCGAGCTACGAGCAGTACTTC. The variable domain in full, completed from reference TRBV7-2 and TRBJ2-7, reads GAGVSQSPSNKVTEKGKDVELRCDPISGHTALYWYRQSLGQGLEFLIYFQGNSAPDKSGLPSDRFSAERTGGSVSTLTIQRTQQEDSAVYLCASSLFRASYEQYFGPGTRLTVT.

Only a few counts were recorded for this clonotype. A much more abundant neighbour one base away suggests this may be a read error. The rearrangement uses TRBV11-3 and TRBJ2-3; D gene ambiguous. This CDR3 has 15 amino acids. Germline-derived CDR1 and CDR2 are SGHNT and YENEEA. CDR3 in DNA: TGTGCCGGCAGCTTTCCCCCCAACGACACAGATACGCAGTATTTT. This sequence encodes CAGSFPPNDTDTQYF.

The V and J genes are TRBV6-1 and TRBJ2-3, with 8 bases that match TRBD1. V trimming: 7 bases; J trimming: 3 bases; junction bases outside the gene matches: 12. This CDR3 is 16 amino acids long. Germline V gives CDR1 MNHNS, CDR2 SASEGT. The DNA of the CDR3 is TGTGCCAGCAACTCTAATCAGGGGGCATTTACAGATACGCAGTATTTT. Translating gives CASNSNQGAFTDTQYF.

This clonotype was detected only a few times. The chain combines TRBV7-2 with TRBJ2-2; the match to TRBD2 covers 11 bases. The CDR3 runs to 15 residues. Germline assignment: CDR1 SGHTA and CDR2 FQGNSA. The V segment lost 3 bases and the J segment 6 bases; nucleotides outside the gene matches: 3. CDR3 in DNA: TGTGCCAGCAGCTTTAGCGGGAGGGCCGCCGGGGAGCTGTTTTTT. This gives the protein CASSFSGRAAGELFF.